This T cell receptor beta chain is from a study of pediatric ulcerative colitis. CDR1 and CDR2 (germline): SNHLY, FYNNEI. The CDR3 runs 14 residues. With 2 bases removed from V and 6 bases from J, the gap between germline ends came to 12 bases. One to two pinch biopsies were taken from the rectum during colonoscopy. Points on this clone: Its antigen is undetermined.

Sequencing depth was up to 500,000 reads per sample. Here immunoSEQ multiplex PCR was the method, and the copy in TCRdb shows in-frame clones only, minus some. The table has 20,000 to 25,000 clones, approximately 71% seen once; the top ten hold around 7.8%. Regarding the study as a whole: Ulcerative colitis patients shared more blood-rectal clones than controls. All ulcerative colitis patients, but no controls, carried a couple of rectal clonotypes.

What was sequenced was gut tissue. The rearrangement links TRBV2 to TRBJ2-3, with D perhaps TRBD1 (5 bases). The TCR comes from a boy under 18 with severe ulcerative colitis. The CDR3 DNA is TGTGCCAGCAGTGAAATTTCCAGGGATGATACGCAGTATTTT. Protein: CASSEISRDDTQYF. Based on the CDR3 plus reference TRBV2 and TRBJ2-3, the full variable domain is EPEVTQTPSHQVTQMGQEVILRCVPISNHLYFYWYRQILGQKVEFLVSFYNNEISEKSEIFDDQFSVERPDGSNFTLKIRSTKLEDSAMYFCASSEISRDDTQYFGPGTRLTVL.